This T cell receptor beta chain was documented in a study of CD8 T cells in Susac syndrome. An input of roughly 0.5 to 1 ug of RNA was subjected to reverse transcription using random hexamers. MiXCR, applied by TCRdb to the immunoSEQ multiplex PCR reads, yields one record per CDR3 protein. The repertoire holds about 200,000 distinct CDR3 sequences, with 90% to 95% as singletons. Only one count was recorded for this clonotype. From blood CD8+ and CD4+ T cells, TCR beta sequences were generated. The sequenced sample consisted of CD4+ T cells from PBMCs. This clonotype was sampled from a human donor in good health.

The CDR3 bases are TGCAGTGCTAGAGTACCTTGGAACCACAATGAGCAGTTCTTC. Protein sequence: CSARVPWNHNEQFF. The chain couples TRBV20-1 to TRBJ2-1; no definite D call. V lost 1 base and J lost 5, with 12 bases in between. This CDR3 is built from 14 residues. Germline assignment: CDR1 DFQATT and CDR2 SNEGSKA (reference sequence).